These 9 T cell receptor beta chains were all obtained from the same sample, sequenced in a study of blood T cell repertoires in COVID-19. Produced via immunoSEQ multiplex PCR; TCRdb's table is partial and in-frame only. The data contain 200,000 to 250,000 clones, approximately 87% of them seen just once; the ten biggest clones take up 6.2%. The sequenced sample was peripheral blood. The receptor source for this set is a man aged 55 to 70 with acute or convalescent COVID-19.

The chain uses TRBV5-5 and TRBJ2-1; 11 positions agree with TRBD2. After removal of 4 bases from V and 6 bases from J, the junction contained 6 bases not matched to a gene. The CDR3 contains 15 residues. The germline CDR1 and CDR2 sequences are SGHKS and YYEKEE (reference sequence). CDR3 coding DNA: TGTGCCAGCAGCGTGGGACTAGCGGATTTCAATGAGCAGTTCTTC. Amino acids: CASSVGLADFNEQFF.

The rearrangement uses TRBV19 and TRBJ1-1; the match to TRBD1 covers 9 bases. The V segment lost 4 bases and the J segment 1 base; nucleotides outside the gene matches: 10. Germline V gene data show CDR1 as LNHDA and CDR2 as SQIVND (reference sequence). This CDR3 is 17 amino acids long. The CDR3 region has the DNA TGTGCCAGTAGTAGGAGAACAGGGGGCGCCGGGAACACTGAAGCTTTCTTT. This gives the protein CASSRRTGGAGNTEAFF.

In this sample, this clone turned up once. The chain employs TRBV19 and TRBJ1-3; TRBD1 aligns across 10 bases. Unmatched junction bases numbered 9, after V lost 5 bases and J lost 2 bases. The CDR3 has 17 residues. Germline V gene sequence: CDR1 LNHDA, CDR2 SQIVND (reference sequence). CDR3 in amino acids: CASSVSGTGDAGNTIYF. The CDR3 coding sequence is TGTGCCAGTAGTGTCTCCGGGACAGGGGACGCTGGAAACACCATATATTTT.

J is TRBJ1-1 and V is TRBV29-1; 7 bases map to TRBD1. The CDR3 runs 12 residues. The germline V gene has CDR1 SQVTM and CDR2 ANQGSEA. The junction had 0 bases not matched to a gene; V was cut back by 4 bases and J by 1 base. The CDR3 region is CSVAGGNTEAFF. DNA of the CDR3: TGCAGCGTTGCAGGGGGGAACACTGAAGCTTTCTTT.

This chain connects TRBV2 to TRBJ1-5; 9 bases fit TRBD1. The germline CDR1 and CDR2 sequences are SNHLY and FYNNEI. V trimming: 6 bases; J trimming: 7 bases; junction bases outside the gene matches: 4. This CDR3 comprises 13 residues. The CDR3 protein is CASSAGQGQPQHF. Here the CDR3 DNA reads TGTGCCAGCAGCGCGGGACAGGGCCAGCCCCAGCATTTT.

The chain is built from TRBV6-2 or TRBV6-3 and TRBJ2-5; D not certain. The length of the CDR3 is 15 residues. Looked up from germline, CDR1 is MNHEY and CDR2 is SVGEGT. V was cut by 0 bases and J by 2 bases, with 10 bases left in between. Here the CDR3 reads CASSYSYGGQETQYF. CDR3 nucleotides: TGTGCCAGCAGTTACTCGTACGGCGGACAAGAGACCCAGTACTTC.

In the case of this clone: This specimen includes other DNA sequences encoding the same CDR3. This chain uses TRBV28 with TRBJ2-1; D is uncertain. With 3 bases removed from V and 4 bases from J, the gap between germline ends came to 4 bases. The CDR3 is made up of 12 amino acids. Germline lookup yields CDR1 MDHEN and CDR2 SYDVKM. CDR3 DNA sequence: TGTGCCAGCAGTTTGAGGTACAATGAGCAGTTCTTC. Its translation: CASSLRYNEQFF. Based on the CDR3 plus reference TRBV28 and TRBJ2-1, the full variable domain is DVKVTQSSRYLVKRTGEKVFLECVQDMDHENMFWYRQDPGLGLRLIYFSYDVKMKEKGDIPEGYSVSREKKERFSLILESASTNQTSMYLCASSLRYNEQFFGPGTRLTVL.

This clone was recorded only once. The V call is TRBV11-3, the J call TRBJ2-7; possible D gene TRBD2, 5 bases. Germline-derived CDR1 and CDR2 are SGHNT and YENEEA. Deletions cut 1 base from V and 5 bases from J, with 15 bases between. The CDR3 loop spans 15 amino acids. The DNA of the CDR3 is TGTGCCAGCAGCTTAGGTGTCCGATCGGAGGACGAGCAGTACTTC. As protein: CASSLGVRSEDEQYF.

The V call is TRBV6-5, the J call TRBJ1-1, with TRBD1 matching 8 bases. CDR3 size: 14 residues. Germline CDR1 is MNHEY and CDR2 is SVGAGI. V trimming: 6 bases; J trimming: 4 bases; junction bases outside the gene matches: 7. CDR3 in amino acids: CASSSPTGGTEAFF. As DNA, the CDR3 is TGTGCCAGCAGCTCCCCCACAGGGGGCACTGAAGCTTTCTTT.